This T cell receptor (beta chain) derives from a study of lymphopenia after photon versus proton radiotherapy (dated by TCRdb to between 2018 and 2021). About the study as a whole: The immunological effects of photon versus proton radiation therapy were compared in patients with gastrointestinal tumors who developed high-grade lymphopenia. The goal of the study was to describe how the two radiation modalities differ in their effects on the immune system. A cohort of around 21 patients with gastrointestinal tumors who received either photon or proton therapy and subsequently developed lymphopenia was included. The investigation overall reported the following: During treatment, patients who received photon therapy lost naive T cells and TCR diversity and gained effector/memory populations, whereas patients who received proton therapy remained relatively stable. After the lymphocyte count nadir, oligoclonal expansion, especially of CD8+ Temra cells, was observed in photon-treated repertoires, and the drop in diversity was driven by this expansion. The survival association was examined only in patients who died, and the authors described better survival with proton therapy as a possibility, not as a demonstrated result. Across the cohort, an inverse correlation was found between a larger post-nadir drop in TCR diversity and overall survival time among patients who died.

The germline V gene yields SGHTS for CDR1 and YDEGEE for CDR2. CDR3 length: 17 amino acids, cysteine to phenylalanine. The only DNA kept is the CDR3, 51 bases in frame from the first base. Trimming leaves V shorter by 1 base and J shorter by 1 base, with the junction holding 8 bases beyond the gene matches. The library came from the immunoSEQ multiplex PCR assay. T cell repertoires were profiled by deep sequencing of rearranged TCR beta loci, alongside multiparametric flow cytometry. Drawn from immuneACCESS, this table holds only the in-frame rearrangements with V and J called that TCRdb kept. Clones are partly lost; checked studies trace under half to an unresolved V gene and leave the rest unexplained. The sample profile shows around 70,000 clones; approximately 91% of them were found once. The ten largest clones take up roughly 3% of the sample. With regard to this clone: This receptor's antigen is unknown. Base-call qualities are not available, and no considerably larger clone is one nucleotide away.

The chain is assembled from TRBV5-8 and TRBJ1-1, with 9 bases in between that match TRBD1. The sequence came from a woman in her 70s with pancreatic cancer. The sequenced sample was peripheral blood, obtained from a patient treated with photon-based radiotherapy. This receptor has the CDR3 CASSLPAGTGQNTEAFF. The DNA reads TGTGCCAGCAGCTTGCCAGCGGGGACAGGGCAGAACACTGAAGCTTTCTTT.